A single sample gave rise to the 32 T cell receptor beta chains below, sequenced in a study of technical replicates of blood from a few donors. This table comes from immunoSEQ multiplex PCR, and its TCRdb copy is limited to in-frame clones, with some not included. The table has 91,000 or so clones, roughly 94% seen once; the top ten hold 0.33%. Sequencing was performed on T cells isolated from PBMCs. These receptors were taken from a human donor in good health.

V gene TRBV6-5 combines with J gene TRBJ2-7; no definite D call. V lost 7 bases and J lost 2, with 9 bases in between. Germline V CDR1 and CDR2: MNHEY, SVGAGI. CDR3 length: 12 amino acids. CDR3 sequence: CASTSAAYEQYF. CDR3 nucleotide sequence: TGTGCCAGCACAAGCGCTGCCTACGAGCAGTACTTC.

The chain has TRBV9 and TRBJ2-7, with a tentative D call TRBD2 (5 bases). This CDR3 has 11 amino acids. Germline CDR1 reads SGDLS; CDR2 reads YYNGEE. V was trimmed by 3 bases and J by 9 bases, leaving 10 bases between them. The CDR3 region is CASSGSGRQYF. CDR3 DNA: TGTGCCAGCAGCGGCAGCGGACGGCAGTACTTC.

This rearrangement joins TRBV28 to TRBJ2-7; no reliable D call. This CDR3 is built from 11 residues. V lost 6 bases and J 2 bases, leaving 5 bases between the germline ends. Per the germline V gene, CDR1 is MDHEN and CDR2 is SYDVKM. The DNA of the CDR3 is TGTGCCAGCAGCGTTGCCTACGAGCAGTACTTC. It is translated as CASSVAYEQYF.

This clone showed up just once. The chain couples TRBV7-9 to TRBJ2-2; 14 positions agree with TRBD2. V was clipped by 5 bases and J by 4 bases; unmatched bases: 9. The CDR3 loop spans 18 amino acids. Germline lookup yields CDR1 SEHNR and CDR2 FQNEAQ (reference sequence). The CDR3 reads CASSAMTSGRALTGELFF. The CDR3 bases are TGTGCCAGCAGCGCGATGACTAGCGGGAGGGCCCTCACCGGGGAGCTGTTTTTT.

This chain uses TRBV7-8 with TRBJ2-1, with 10 bases that match TRBD1. The length of the CDR3 is 14 residues. With 4 bases clipped from V and 8 bases from J, the junction kept 5 bases outside the gene matches. CDR1 and CDR2 from the germline V gene are SGHVS and FQNEAQ. The CDR3 DNA sequence: TGTGCCAGCAGCTCCGACAGGGGGCGGGATGAGCAGTTCTTC. Translated: CASSSDRGRDEQFF.

The chain uses TRBV21-1 and TRBJ2-4; whether TRBD2, the table's D call, matches the DNA was not checked. TRBV21-1 has pseudogene status. This CDR3 contains 16 residues. The CDR3 loop is CASSTPQTSGKNIQYF. CDR3 in DNA: TGTGCCAGCAGCACTCCTCAGACTAGCGGCAAAAACATTCAGTACTTC.

The chain recombines TRBV13 with TRBJ2-2; D remains unclear. V was clipped by 0 bases and J by 4 bases, with 9 bases between them. The CDR3 runs 15 residues. CDR1 is PRHDT, CDR2 FYEKMQ, per germline (reference sequence). CDR3 nucleotides: TGTGCCAGCAGCTTAGGTCTGGGCGTCACCGGGGAGCTGTTTTTT. Translating gives CASSLGLGVTGELFF.

Only one count was recorded for this clone. The CDR3 DNA is TGTGCCAGCAGCTTGATCCCGGGACAGGGGGACGCCGGGGAGCTGTTTTTT. This codes for CASSLIPGQGDAGELFF. The rearrangement joins TRBV5-6 to TRBJ2-2; 11 bases match TRBD1. Germline-derived CDR1 and CDR2 are SGHDT and YYEEEE. The trim removed 1 base at V and 6 bases at J, leaving 8 bases unmatched. CDR3 size: 17 residues.

This clone appeared a single time. The J gene is TRBJ1-2, the V gene TRBV28; TRBD1 matches 8 bases. The CDR3 has 16 residues. Germline V gene sequence: CDR1 MDHEN, CDR2 SYDVKM. V was pared by 4 bases and J by 4 bases, with 11 bases of the junction left unmatched. CDR3: CASSSEQGGMSYGYTF. Written as DNA, the CDR3 is TGTGCCAGCAGTTCAGAACAGGGGGGAATGTCCTATGGCTACACCTTC.

CDR3 sequence reads: CASSPSMPLEKLFF. The CDR3 bases are TGTGCCAGCAGTCCTAGTATGCCCCTTGAAAAACTGTTTTTT. The genes are TRBV6-5 and TRBJ1-4; D is unclear. Germline assignment: CDR1 MNHEY and CDR2 SVGAGI. V was shortened by 5 bases and J by 7 bases, with 14 bases between the two germline ends. The CDR3 has 14 residues.

The V call is TRBV30, the J call TRBJ2-2; D not certain. The CDR3 consists of 13 residues. The germline V gene encodes CDR1 GTSNPN and CDR2 SVGIG (reference sequence). Trimming stripped 1 base from V and 2 bases from J, with 5 bases between. This CDR3 is CAWSAINTGELFF. The CDR3 DNA sequence: TGTGCCTGGAGTGCAATTAACACCGGGGAGCTGTTTTTT.

V gene TRBV6-6 combines with J gene TRBJ2-7; 7 bases are shared with TRBD1. The CDR3 has 14 residues. The trim removed 6 bases at V and 5 bases at J, leaving 10 bases unmatched. The germline V gene encodes CDR1 MNHNY and CDR2 SVGAGI (reference sequence). CDR3 bases: TGTGCCAGCAGCCCTGACAGGGAAATCAACGAGCAGTACTTC. Translation: CASSPDREINEQYF.

The V call is TRBV28, the J call TRBJ2-1, with 14 nucleotides matching TRBD2. With V trimmed by 5 bases and J by 8 bases, 8 bases remained unmatched. CDR1 is MDHEN and CDR2 is SYDVKM in the germline V gene. This CDR3 contains 16 residues. As DNA, the CDR3 is TGTGCCAGCAGTACTACCGGACTAGCGGGGGGCGATGAGCAGTTCTTC. Translated, it gives CASSTTGLAGGDEQFF.

CDR3 in amino acids: CASRGDRTGELFF. CDR3 bases: TGTGCCAGCAGGGGAGATCGGACCGGGGAGCTGTTTTTT. The rearrangement links TRBV6-4 to TRBJ2-2, with D perhaps matching TRBD2 (5 bases). Germline V lookup: CDR1 MRHNA, CDR2 SNTAGT. V lost 6 bases to trimming and J lost 5 bases, with 10 bases between them. The CDR3 runs 13 residues.

This clone appeared a few times. This rearrangement joins TRBV18 to TRBJ1-2, with D unresolved. The germline CDR1 and CDR2 sequences are KGHSH and LQKENI. CDR3 length: 14 residues. Trimming removed 2 bases at V and 3 bases at J, with 10 bases between. The DNA of the CDR3 is TGTGCCAGCTCACCATCAGCGAACGACTATGGCTACACCTTC. This sequence encodes CASSPSANDYGYTF. The full variable domain, completed using reference TRBV18 and TRBJ1-2, is NAGVMQNPRHLVRRRGQEARLRCSPMKGHSHVYWYRQLPEEGLKFMVYLQKENIIDESGMPKERFSAEFPKEGPSILRIQQVVRGDSAAYFCASSPSANDYGYTFGSGTRLTVV.

The genes are TRBV5-1 and TRBJ2-1; D not resolved. The CDR3 covers 12 residues. Germline V lookup: CDR1 SGHRS, CDR2 YFSETQ. Trimming stripped 2 bases from V and 6 bases from J, with 6 bases between. CDR3 loop: CASSFSVNEQFF. DNA for the CDR3: TGCGCCAGCAGCTTTTCGGTCAATGAGCAGTTCTTC.

The rearrangement uses TRBV19 and TRBJ2-7; D possibly corresponds to TRBD2 (7 bases). V gave up 6 bases and J gave up 0 bases, with 12 bases separating them. The germline CDR1 and CDR2 sequences are LNHDA and SQIVND (reference sequence). The CDR3 length is 14 residues. CDR3 amino acids: CASSGGLGSYEQYF. CDR3 coding DNA: TGTGCCAGTAGCGGGGGGCTGGGCTCCTACGAGCAGTACTTC.

V and J are TRBV5-1 and TRBJ2-2; D might be TRBD1 (5 bases). Germline CDR1 and CDR2: SGHRS and YFSETQ. CDR3 length: 16 residues. The ends were cut back, 2 bases at V and 0 bases at J, with 11 bases in the middle. This CDR3 reads CASSFPKGSNTGELFF. CDR3 nucleotide sequence: TGCGCCAGCAGCTTCCCTAAGGGGTCGAACACCGGGGAGCTGTTTTTT.

This clone came up once. The rearrangement uses TRBV5-1 and TRBJ2-5, with TRBD2 matching 7 bases. Germline CDR1 reads SGHRS; CDR2 reads YFSETQ. Trimming removed 0 bases from V and 1 base from J; junction bases left unmatched: 0. This CDR3 is built from 14 residues. DNA of the CDR3: TGCGCCAGCAGCTTGGGCGGGGGCCAAGAGACCCAGTACTTC. This gives the protein CASSLGGGQETQYF.

This chain connects TRBV7-8 to TRBJ1-5; D is unclear. Per the germline V gene, CDR1 is SGHVS and CDR2 is FQNEAQ. Trimming left V 4 bases short and J 5 bases short, with 15 bases between. The CDR3 consists of 15 residues. The CDR3 spells CASSSYLARDQPQHF. Here the CDR3 DNA reads TGTGCCAGCAGCTCCTATTTGGCGAGGGATCAGCCCCAGCATTTT. Using reference TRBV7-8 and TRBJ1-5 for the parts outside the CDR3, the full variable domain is GAGVSQSPRYKVAKRGQDVALRCDPISGHVSLFWYQQALGQGPEFLTYFQNEAQLDKSGLPSDRFFAERPEGSVSTLKIQRTQQEDSAVYLCASSSYLARDQPQHFGDGTRLSIL.

The rearrangement links TRBV7-9 to TRBJ2-1; 9 nucleotides line up with TRBD2. The CDR3 covers 14 residues. V shed 6 bases and J 5 bases; nucleotides not matched to a gene: 5. Germline V lookup: CDR1 SEHNR, CDR2 FQNEAQ (reference sequence). CDR3 DNA: TGTGCCAGCAGGAAAGCGGGAGGAGACAATGAGCAGTTCTTC. Translating it yields CASRKAGGDNEQFF.

The CDR3 coding sequence is TGTGCCAGCAGCCCGCGCCCCCTCTACGAGCAGTACTTC. Translated, it gives CASSPRPLYEQYF. The J gene is TRBJ2-7, the V gene TRBV9; D remains ambiguous. The CDR3 consists of 13 residues. Germline V lookup: CDR1 SGDLS, CDR2 YYNGEE. V lost 4 bases and J lost 3, with 11 bases in between. The full variable domain, its missing parts supplied by reference TRBV9 and TRBJ2-7, is DSGVTQTPKHLITATGQRVTLRCSPRSGDLSVYWYQQSLDQGLQFLIQYYNGEERAKGNILERFSAQQFPDLHSELNLSSLELGDSALYFCASSPRPLYEQYFGPGTRLTVT.

This chain connects TRBV15 to TRBJ2-7, with 9 bases lining up with TRBD1. This CDR3 comprises 14 residues. V lost 3 bases and J lost 4; bases outside the gene matches: 4. In germline, CDR1 is LNHNV, CDR2 YYDKDF (reference sequence). The CDR3 coding sequence is TGTGCCACCAGCAGGGACAGGGGCGTTTACGAGCAGTACTTC. Protein: CATSRDRGVYEQYF. Full variable domain (missing parts from reference TRBV15 and TRBJ2-7): DAMVIQNPRYQVTQFGKPVTLSCSQTLNHNVMYWYQQKSSQAPKLLFHYYDKDFNNEADTPDNFQSRRPNTSFCFLDIRSPGLGDTAMYLCATSRDRGVYEQYFGPGTRLTVT.

The CDR3 bases are TGCGCCAGCAGCCAAGTAGCAAGTTCGGGTTCACCCCTCCACTTT. Amino acids: CASSQVASSGSPLHF. This sequence joins TRBV4-3 and TRBJ1-6; no clear D gene. Germline V gives CDR1 LGHNA, CDR2 YSLEER. V was cut by 1 base and J by 9 bases, with 13 bases left in between. The CDR3 totals 15 residues.

This rearrangement joins TRBV5-4 to TRBJ2-5, with D perhaps matching TRBD2 (6 bases). Germline V lookup: CDR1 SGHNT, CDR2 YYREEE (reference sequence). V shed 0 bases and J shed 0 bases, with 9 bases lying between them. The CDR3 length is 15 residues. The CDR3: CASSLGLADQETQYF. The CDR3 region has the DNA TGTGCCAGCAGCTTGGGCTTAGCGGACCAAGAGACCCAGTACTTC.

The V call is TRBV6-1, the J call TRBJ1-1, with D possibly TRBD1 on 5 matching bases. V was cut by 0 bases and J by 1 base, with 9 bases left in between. The germline V gene has CDR1 MNHNS and CDR2 SASEGT. The CDR3 totals 15 residues. The DNA for the CDR3 is TGTGCCAGCAGTGAAGCGGCAGGGTCGAACACTGAAGCTTTCTTT. Its translation is CASSEAAGSNTEAFF.

This chain links TRBV27 with TRBJ2-2, with 8 bases identical to TRBD2. CDR1 is MNHEY, CDR2 SMNVEV, per germline (reference sequence). J was trimmed by 1 base and V by 5 bases; bases with no gene match: 3. This CDR3 is 15 amino acids long. The CDR3 is CASSRSGRNTGELFF. The CDR3 DNA sequence: TGTGCCAGCAGTAGAAGCGGGAGGAACACCGGGGAGCTGTTTTTT.

This chain links TRBV28 with TRBJ2-4; 8 nucleotides agree with TRBD2. Trimming removed 7 bases from V and 6 bases from J; junction bases left unmatched: 8. There are 14 residues in the CDR3. The germline gives CDR1 MDHEN, CDR2 SYDVKM. DNA of the CDR3: TGTGCCAGCAAAACTCCCGGGGGGGCAAACATTCAGTACTTC. It encodes CASKTPGGANIQYF.

V usage is TRBV9 and J usage is TRBJ1-1; tentatively, D is TRBD1 (5 bases). Trimming left V 6 bases short and J 8 bases short, with 20 bases between. The length of the CDR3 is 14 residues. Looked up from germline, CDR1 is SGDLS and CDR2 is YYNGEE. DNA for the CDR3: TGTGCCAGCAACCTTTCTTCGCGCAGGGTGGAAGCTTTCTTT. This translates into CASNLSSRRVEAFF.

The J gene is TRBJ2-1, the V gene TRBV4-1; 7 positions agree with TRBD2. The CDR3 length is 14 residues. Trimming took 2 bases from V and 7 from J; bases not matched to a gene: 5. Germline V gene data show CDR1 as MGHRA and CDR2 as YSYEKL. CDR3 region: CASSQYMGGNEQFF. The CDR3 nucleotides read TGCGCCAGCAGCCAATACATGGGAGGGAATGAGCAGTTCTTC.

This rearrangement joins TRBV29-1 to TRBJ1-2; 7 nucleotides line up with TRBD1. The CDR3 is made up of 11 amino acids. Losses at the gene ends were 7 bases for V and 8 bases for J; bases not matched to a gene: 7. The germline gives CDR1 SQVTM, CDR2 ANQGSEA. The CDR3 DNA sequence: TGCAGCGCCAGGACAGGAACCGGCTACACCTTC. Its protein product is CSARTGTGYTF.

This clone came up once. This chain uses TRBV9 with TRBJ2-6; D possibly corresponds to TRBD1 (6 bases). Trimming took off 2 bases at V and 4 bases at J, with 10 bases between the two ends. The CDR3 spans 15 residues. The germline V gene has CDR1 SGDLS and CDR2 YYNGEE. CDR3 region: CASSVTGSGANVLTF. CDR3 in DNA: TGTGCCAGCAGCGTTACAGGGTCCGGGGCCAACGTCCTGACTTTC.